The 26 T cell receptor beta chains reported below all come from one sample, sequenced in a study of T-cell memory formation after mild COVID-19. TCRdb reprocessed the 5' RACE reads via MiXCR and lists one record per CDR3 protein. In the table there are about half a million distinct CDR3 sequences, roughly 20% of which are singletons. The sequenced sample was PBMCs or a T cell subset sorted from them (not recorded which). The receptors come from an adult woman who had mild COVID-19 (a few samples of this study predate the infection). Cell type and time point are not known.

This clonotype has just a few counts. The CDR3 protein is CASSYSINPNYEQYF. The CDR3 DNA reads as TGTGCCAGCAGTTACTCGATCAACCCCAACTACGAGCAGTACTTC. This sequence joins TRBV6-5 and TRBJ2-7; D unclear. The V end lost 0 bases, the J end lost 3 bases, and 12 bases lay between the germline ends. The CDR3 spans 15 residues. CDR1 and CDR2 (germline): MNHEY, SVGAGI.

The table lists this clonotype with a few counts. The V gene is TRBV7-2, the J gene TRBJ2-1, with a weak D call TRBD1 (6 bases). Germline V CDR1 and CDR2: SGHTA, FQGNSA. The CDR3 spans 18 residues. The V end was cut by 5 bases, the J end by 7 bases, with 27 bases between. The CDR3 region is CASSVQGRGPKRQNEQFF. DNA of the CDR3: TGTGCCAGCAGCGTACAGGGAAGGGGCCCTAAGAGGCAGAATGAGCAGTTCTTC.

This clonotype was counted only a few times. This rearrangement joins TRBV12-3 or TRBV12-4 to TRBJ2-1, with a tentative D call TRBD2 (7 bases). The CDR3 covers 18 residues. V lost 8 bases, J lost 3 bases, and 26 bases lay in between. CDR3 nucleotides: TGTGCCAGCGTCTCGGGGGGCTCTAGTCGATTACACTACAATGAGCAGTTCTTC. Translating gives CASVSGGSSRLHYNEQFF.

This clonotype was found a few times. The gene calls are TRBV4-1 and TRBJ2-1; D could derive from TRBD1 or TRBD2 (5 bases each). Deletions cut 4 bases from V and 5 bases from J, with 9 bases between. Germline V gene data show CDR1 as MGHRA and CDR2 as YSYEKL. This CDR3 comprises 13 residues. CDR3 nucleotide sequence: TGCGCCAGCAGCCCGTGGGGGAACAATGAGCAGTTCTTC. It encodes CASSPWGNNEQFF.

This clonotype showed up just a few times. The rearrangement joins TRBV18 to TRBJ2-1; possibly TRBD1 for D (5 bases). Trimming stripped 0 bases from V and 9 bases from J, with 18 bases between. CDR1 is KGHSH and CDR2 is LQKENI in the germline V gene. The CDR3 runs to 16 residues. The CDR3 DNA sequence: TGTGCCAGCTCACCACCGCCCCTTCAGGGAACTCCTGAGCAGTTCTTC. It codes for CASSPPPLQGTPEQFF. Filled out from reference TRBV18 and TRBJ2-1, the complete variable domain reads NAGVMQNPRHLVRRRGQEARLRCSPMKGHSHVYWYRQLPEEGLKFMVYLQKENIIDESGMPKERFSAEFPKEGPSILRIQQVVRGDSAAYFCASSPPPLQGTPEQFFGPGTRLTVL.

The chain couples TRBV20-1 to TRBJ1-1; D ambiguous. The CDR3 consists of 12 residues. In germline, CDR1 is DFQATT, CDR2 SNEGSKA (reference sequence). V lost 3 bases, J lost 11 bases, and 16 bases lay in between. CDR3 sequence reads: CSARARNKGAFF. The CDR3 DNA sequence: TGCAGTGCTAGGGCGCGGAACAAAGGGGCTTTCTTT.

The rearrangement joins TRBV5-6 to TRBJ2-1, with no clear D. Germline V lookup: CDR1 SGHDT, CDR2 YYEEEE. Trimming took off 0 bases at V and 8 bases at J, with 12 bases between the two ends. The CDR3 totals 14 residues. The CDR3 DNA follows: TGTGCCAGCAGCTTGGCCGGCAGAGATCATGAGCAGTTCTTC. Amino acids: CASSLAGRDHEQFF.

Here the CDR3 reads CASSQGTSIWSYEQYF. DNA of the CDR3: TGCGCCAGCAGCCAAGGGACTAGCATTTGGAGTTACGAGCAGTACTTC. V usage is TRBV4-3 and J usage is TRBJ2-7, with 8 bases aligning to TRBD2. Germline CDR1 is LGHNA and CDR2 is YSLEER. The CDR3 sequence is 16 residues long. With V trimmed by 1 base and J by 4 bases, 9 bases remained unmatched.

The chain combines TRBV6-5 with TRBJ2-5, with D perhaps TRBD2 (5 bases). The CDR3 length is 15 residues. Germline-derived CDR1 and CDR2 are MNHEY and SVGAGI. Trimming took off 6 bases at V and 2 bases at J, with 16 bases between the two ends. The CDR3 spells CASSPALRLQETQYF. The CDR3 DNA sequence: TGTGCCAGCAGCCCCGCGCTAAGACTACAAGAGACCCAGTACTTC.

The table lists this clonotype with a few counts. V usage is TRBV7-9 and J usage is TRBJ2-3; 9 bases agree with TRBD1. V trimming: 5 bases; J trimming: 7 bases; junction bases outside the gene matches: 7. The CDR3 sequence is 14 residues long. Germline V gives CDR1 SEHNR, CDR2 FQNEAQ (reference sequence). This CDR3 is CASSPGTGSYTQYF. For the CDR3, the DNA is TGTGCCAGCAGCCCCGGGACAGGGTCTTATACGCAGTATTTT.

The chain carries TRBV30 and TRBJ2-2; a weak D match, TRBD1 (5 bases). The CDR3 runs 13 residues. Per germline, CDR1 GTSNPN and CDR2 SVGIG (reference sequence). The V end lost 5 bases, the J end lost 5 bases, and 12 bases lay between the germline ends. The CDR3 nucleotides read TGTGCCTGGGCTACAGGCCTAACCGGGGAGCTGTTTTTT. Its protein is CAWATGLTGELFF.

This CDR3 is CASSYSVSSGNTIYF. CDR3 in DNA: TGTGCCAGCAGTTATAGCGTCAGCTCTGGAAACACCATATATTTT. The chain combines TRBV6-5 with TRBJ1-3; D remains ambiguous. Deletions cut 3 bases from V and 0 bases from J, with 9 bases between. The length of the CDR3 is 15 residues. CDR1 is MNHEY and CDR2 is SVGAGI in the germline V gene.

In this sample, this clonotype turned up a few times. The chain uses TRBV4-1 and TRBJ1-1; 11 bases agree with TRBD1. The germline CDR1 and CDR2 sequences are MGHRA and YSYEKL. The CDR3 runs to 14 residues. Trimming at V came to 4 bases and at J to 6 bases, leaving 4 bases not matched to a gene. The CDR3 DNA reads TGCGCCAGCAGCCTGGGACAGGGGGGCCCTGAAGCTTTCTTT. It encodes CASSLGQGGPEAFF.

In its sample, this clonotype was seen a few times. The chain links TRBV3-1 to TRBJ1-1; TRBD1 might be the D (5 bases). V lost 1 base to trimming and J lost 3 bases, with 9 bases between them. CDR3 size: 14 residues. Germline CDR1 is LGHDT and CDR2 is YNNKEL (reference sequence). The CDR3 nucleotides read TGTGCCAGCAGCCAAGTTCAGGGCTACACTGAAGCTTTCTTT. It specifies CASSQVQGYTEAFF.

This clonotype appeared a few times. This rearrangement joins TRBV20-1 to TRBJ1-2, with D hard to call. Trimming shortened V by 0 bases and J by 2 bases, and 25 bases separated the two germline ends. CDR3 length: 19 residues. Germline assignment: CDR1 DFQATT and CDR2 SNEGSKA (reference sequence). The CDR3 spells CSARDRPRHIGSRNYGYTF. In nucleotides, the CDR3 is TGCAGTGCTAGAGATCGGCCCAGGCACATTGGCTCAAGGAACTATGGCTACACCTTC.

In its sample, this clonotype was seen a few times. The chain combines TRBV6-5 with TRBJ2-2; D uncertain. In germline, CDR1 is MNHEY, CDR2 SVGAGI. V lost 3 bases and J lost 6, with 11 bases in between. There are 14 residues in the CDR3. This chain's CDR3 is CASSYPIPPGELFF. CDR3 in DNA: TGTGCCAGCAGTTATCCCATCCCTCCCGGGGAGCTGTTTTTT.

The chain couples TRBV6-5 to TRBJ2-3; the match to TRBD2 covers 8 bases. This CDR3 is 13 amino acids long. The junction had 2 bases not matched to a gene; V was cut back by 4 bases and J by 5 bases. The germline gives CDR1 MNHEY, CDR2 SVGAGI. CDR3 sequence: CASSWTSQDTQYF. The CDR3 coding sequence is TGTGCCAGCAGTTGGACTAGCCAAGATACGCAGTATTTT.

The chain has TRBV20-1 and TRBJ2-1, with D possibly being TRBD1 or TRBD2 (7 bases each). CDR1 and CDR2 from the germline V gene are DFQATT and SNEGSKA (reference sequence). This CDR3 has 13 residues. Trimming removed 4 bases at V and 4 bases at J, with 11 bases between. The chain's CDR3 is CSANQGGYNEQFF. The CDR3 coding sequence is TGCAGTGCTAACCAGGGGGGGTACAATGAGCAGTTCTTC.

This clonotype has ten or more counts. The chain joins TRBV7-9 to TRBJ2-3, with 7 bases that match TRBD2. Looked up from germline, CDR1 is SEHNR and CDR2 is FQNEAQ (reference sequence). The CDR3 sequence is 15 residues long. V lost 4 bases to trimming and J lost 4 bases; unmatched junction nucleotides: 8. CDR3 residues: CASSSQAGRSDTQYF. The CDR3 region has the DNA TGTGCCAGCAGCTCACAAGCGGGGAGGTCAGATACGCAGTATTTT.

This clonotype appeared a few times. J is TRBJ1-2 and V is TRBV4-1; possibly TRBD1 for D (5 bases). This CDR3 contains 13 residues. Looked up from germline, CDR1 is MGHRA and CDR2 is YSYEKL. The ends were cut back, 0 bases at V and 4 bases at J, with 6 bases in the middle. The CDR3 bases are TGCGCCAGCAGCCAAGATGGGACCTATGGCTACACCTTC. Its translation: CASSQDGTYGYTF.

This clonotype was counted at least ten times. V usage is TRBV12-3 or TRBV12-4 and J usage is TRBJ1-1; D gene ambiguous. Trimming removed 0 bases from V and 2 bases from J, with 4 bases in between. The CDR3 length is 13 residues. Here the CDR3 reads CASSLAENTEAFF. In DNA form, the CDR3 reads TGTGCCAGCAGTTTAGCAGAAAACACTGAAGCTTTCTTT.

This rearrangement joins TRBV10-3 to TRBJ1-6, with 7 bases identical to TRBD1. Unmatched junction bases numbered 5, after V lost 7 bases and J lost 8 bases. The V gene's germline CDR1 is ENHRY and CDR2 SYGVKD. The CDR3 has 13 residues. Here the CDR3 reads CAINRGGDSPLHF. The CDR3 DNA reads as TGTGCCATCAATAGAGGGGGCGATTCACCCCTCCACTTT.

The table lists this clonotype with a few counts. The gene calls are TRBV27 and TRBJ2-5, with D perhaps matching TRBD1 or TRBD2 (6 bases each). This CDR3 has 14 amino acids. Trimming cost V 2 bases and J 5 bases, with 12 bases left between them. CDR1 is MNHEY, CDR2 SMNVEV, per germline (reference sequence). CDR3 sequence: CASSLQWGAETQYF. Here the CDR3 DNA reads TGTGCCAGCAGTTTACAGTGGGGGGCGGAGACCCAGTACTTC.

This clonotype appeared once. A clone one base away is much larger, so this may be a read error. The gene calls are TRBV5-1 and TRBJ2-3; 7 bases agree with TRBD2. From germline, CDR1 is SGHRS and CDR2 YFSETQ. This CDR3 contains 16 residues. Trimming at V came to 0 bases and at J to 0 bases, leaving 4 bases not matched to a gene. DNA for the CDR3: TGCGCCAGCAGCTTGGATGGAGCGGGGAGCACAGATACGCAGTATTTT. As protein: CASSLDGAGSTDTQYF. The full variable domain, its missing parts supplied by reference TRBV5-1 and TRBJ2-3, is KAGVTQTPRYLIKTRGQQVTLSCSPISGHRSVSWYQQTPGQGLQFLFEYFSETQRNKGNFPGRFSGRQFSNSRSEMNVSTLELGDSALYLCASSLDGAGSTDTQYFGPGTRLTVL.

The table lists this clonotype with a few counts. The chain couples TRBV5-4 to TRBJ2-7, with 7 bases identical to TRBD1. The CDR3 runs 17 residues. Germline V gives CDR1 SGHNT, CDR2 YYREEE (reference sequence). Trimming removed 0 bases from V and 0 bases from J; junction bases left unmatched: 9. The CDR3, as DNA: TGTGCCAGCAGCTTGGGTAGGGGGCCCATATTCTCCTACGAGCAGTACTTC. Translation gives CASSLGRGPIFSYEQYF. The variable domain in full, with the rest retrieved from reference TRBV5-4 and TRBJ2-7, is ETGVTQSPTHLIKTRGQQVTLRCSSQSGHNTVSWYQQALGQGPQFIFQYYREEENGRGNFPPRFSGLQFPNYSSELNVNALELDDSALYLCASSLGRGPIFSYEQYFGPGTRLTVT.

The V gene is TRBV5-1, the J gene TRBJ2-1; D call uncertain. V was clipped by 0 bases and J by 2 bases, with 9 bases between them. The CDR3 contains 15 residues. Per germline, CDR1 SGHRS and CDR2 YFSETQ. The CDR3 DNA reads as TGCGCCAGCAGCTTGGAAGCGTACCCCTACAATGAGCAGTTCTTC. Amino acids: CASSLEAYPYNEQFF.